A single sample is the source of the 10 T cell receptor beta chains below, sequenced in a study of graft-versus-host responses after intestinal transplantation. The method was immunoSEQ multiplex PCR; TCRdb's version includes in-frame clones alone and lacks a portion of them. The sample includes around 110,000 clones, 90% to 95% seen only once; the top ten take approximately 1%. No antigens are known for them. This specimen was unstimulated CD8+ T cells sorted from spleen or lymph node cells, taken before transplant. The receptors come from a human donor who was the organ donor for an intestinal transplant.

The gene calls are TRBV7-2 and TRBJ2-7; D gene ambiguous. The CDR3 length is 15 residues. The germline gives CDR1 SGHTA, CDR2 FQGNSA. V lost 0 bases and J lost 0, with 9 bases in between. In DNA, the CDR3 is TGTGCCAGCAGCTTAGCTCCCAGTAGCTCCTACGAGCAGTACTTC. It specifies CASSLAPSSSYEQYF.

The chain is built from TRBV19 and TRBJ2-3, with D unresolved. This CDR3 has 14 residues. CDR1 and CDR2 from the germline V gene are LNHDA and SQIVND (reference sequence). V lost 5 bases and J lost 2, with 11 bases in between. CDR3 loop: CASSSGRYTDTQYF. CDR3 in DNA: TGTGCCAGTAGTTCTGGACGGTACACAGATACGCAGTATTTT.

This clone was counted once. V gene TRBV28 combines with J gene TRBJ2-4, with D tentatively TRBD2 (6 bases). The V and J ends lost 7 bases and 1 base respectively, with 17 bases between them. The CDR3 is 16 residues long. Germline V gene sequence: CDR1 MDHEN, CDR2 SYDVKM. The chain's CDR3 is CASTTPYTSAKNIQYF. CDR3 sequence (DNA): TGTGCCAGCACTACCCCCTATACTAGCGCCAAAAACATTCAGTACTTC.

This chain joins TRBV19 and TRBJ1-1, with D unclear. CDR3 size: 12 residues. V lost 3 bases and J lost 6, with 8 bases in between. CDR1 is LNHDA and CDR2 is SQIVND in the germline V gene (reference sequence). The DNA for the CDR3 is TGTGCCAGTAGTATTGTCGTCGCTGAAGCTTTCTTT. Its protein product is CASSIVVAEAFF.

The rearrangement links TRBV5-6 to TRBJ2-7; 8 nucleotides agree with TRBD2. CDR3 length: 15 residues. J was trimmed by 4 bases and V by 0 bases; bases with no gene match: 6. Germline CDR1 and CDR2: SGHDT and YYEEEE. The CDR3 loop is CASSLGVAGLYEQYF. CDR3 DNA sequence: TGTGCCAGCAGCTTGGGGGTAGCGGGGCTGTACGAGCAGTACTTC. Full variable domain (outside the CDR3, taken from reference TRBV5-6 and TRBJ2-7): DAGVTQSPTHLIKTRGQQVTLRCSPKSGHDTVSWYQQALGQGPQFIFQYYEEEERQRGNFPDRFSGHQFPNYSSELNVNALLLGDSALYLCASSLGVAGLYEQYFGPGTRLTVT.

The chain uses TRBV11-2 and TRBJ2-3; D is tentatively TRBD1 or TRBD2 (5 bases each). Trimming stripped 8 bases from V and 7 bases from J, with 13 bases between. Germline V gene data show CDR1 as SGHAT and CDR2 as FQNNGV. The CDR3 is 12 amino acids. The DNA of the CDR3 is TGTGCCAGCGGGACCTCTTGGAATACGCAGTATTTT. It yields the protein CASGTSWNTQYF.

The rearrangement joins TRBV19 to TRBJ2-1, with 11 bases that match TRBD2. With V trimmed by 5 bases and J by 8 bases, 11 bases remained unmatched. There are 16 residues in the CDR3. CDR1 is LNHDA, CDR2 SQIVND, per germline (reference sequence). The CDR3 region has the DNA TGTGCCAGTAGTCTCCCTTTAGCGGGAGGGCCCCATGAGCAGTTCTTC. Amino acids: CASSLPLAGGPHEQFF.

This chain connects TRBV9 to TRBJ2-2; 7 bases are shared with TRBD1. V lost 0 bases and J lost 3; bases outside the gene matches: 2. The CDR3 sequence is 15 residues long. CDR1 is SGDLS, CDR2 YYNGEE, per germline. The DNA for the CDR3 is TGTGCCAGCAGCGTAGAAGGGGGCTACACCGGGGAGCTGTTTTTT. Translated: CASSVEGGYTGELFF.

V gene TRBV11-2 combines with J gene TRBJ2-5; D unresolved. CDR1 is SGHAT and CDR2 is FQNNGV in the germline V gene. The CDR3 sequence is 14 residues long. Trimming shortened V by 5 bases and J by 4 bases, and 14 bases separated the two germline ends. The DNA of the CDR3 is TGTGCCAGCAGCCAGGAGACCATCCTAGAGACCCAGTACTTC. Residues: CASSQETILETQYF.

This chain links TRBV4-3 with TRBJ1-2; tentatively, D is TRBD1 (5 bases). Germline loops: CDR1 LGHNA, CDR2 YSLEER. The V and J ends lost 1 base and 2 bases respectively, with 5 bases between them. The CDR3 totals 13 residues. DNA for the CDR3: TGCGCCAGCAGCCAAGGGACAAACTATGGCTACACCTTC. Residues: CASSQGTNYGYTF.